A single sample is the source of the 21 T cell receptor beta chains below, sequenced in a study of shared clonotypes between healthy human individuals. TCRdb's copy holds only in-frame clones and misses some; the assay was immunoSEQ multiplex PCR. The table includes hundreds of thousands of clones, around 96% detected once. Input material: naive CD4+ T cells sorted from blood. Subset defined: CD45RA+ positively selected. The receptors stem from a woman under 40 in good health.

This clone was picked up one time. This chain links TRBV6-7 with TRBJ2-5; TRBD2 matches 7 bases. TRBV6-7 is marked as an open reading frame, function uncertain. The CDR3 sequence is 16 residues long. The V and J ends lost 5 bases and 3 bases, in that order; junction bases with no gene match: 12. The CDR3 DNA reads TGTGCCAGCAGTCTTCGAGCGGGGAGGGCAGAAGAGACCCAGTACTTC. This encodes CASSLRAGRAEETQYF.

CDR3 bases: TGTGCCAGCAGCTCACCCCTCCTTGTACCAAGGCGGTACTTC. Translating gives CASSSPLLVPRRYF. V and J are TRBV7-2 and TRBJ2-7; D is undetermined. This CDR3 has 14 residues. Trimming removed 4 bases at V and 12 bases at J, with 22 bases between. Per germline, CDR1 SGHTA and CDR2 FQGNSA.

The gene calls are TRBV5-1 and TRBJ2-3; 10 bases match TRBD1. This CDR3 spans 13 amino acids. In germline, CDR1 is SGHRS, CDR2 YFSETQ. Trimming removed 5 bases from V and 8 bases from J; junction bases left unmatched: 5. CDR3 in amino acids: CASRTGGEGTQYF. The CDR3 DNA reads as TGCGCCAGCAGGACAGGGGGCGAAGGTACGCAGTATTTT.

The CDR3: CASSLAVGQGWGETQYF. Here the CDR3 DNA reads TGCGCCAGCAGCTTGGCCGTAGGACAGGGTTGGGGAGAGACCCAGTACTTC. V usage is TRBV5-1 and J usage is TRBJ2-5; 8 bases are a match to TRBD1. The CDR3 loop spans 17 amino acids. Germline CDR1 and CDR2: SGHRS and YFSETQ. V lost 0 bases, J lost 4 bases, and 11 bases stayed unmatched.

This chain joins TRBV5-1 and TRBJ1-2; 7 bases are shared with TRBD1. Per the germline V gene, CDR1 is SGHRS and CDR2 is YFSETQ. V shed 4 bases, J shed 3 bases, and the junction held 6 bases outside the gene matches. The CDR3 extends over 14 amino acids. The DNA of the CDR3 is TGCGCCAGCAGCCCCTTCGGGACAGACTATGGCTACACCTTC. Its protein product is CASSPFGTDYGYTF.

The chain joins TRBV5-4 to TRBJ2-3, with D unresolved. From germline, CDR1 is SGHNT and CDR2 YYREEE (reference sequence). The CDR3 is 11 residues long. V lost 9 bases and J lost 7, with 12 bases in between. CDR3 sequence (DNA): TGTGCCACCACCGATGGATATACGCAGTATTTT. Translation gives CATTDGYTQYF.

The V gene is TRBV11-2, the J gene TRBJ2-7; 11 bases line up with TRBD2. The CDR3 runs 17 residues. Per the germline V gene, CDR1 is SGHAT and CDR2 is FQNNGV. V trimming: 5 bases; J trimming: 1 base; junction bases outside the gene matches: 10. The CDR3 DNA reads TGTGCCAGCAGCCGGACTAGCGGGCTACTACTTTCCTACGAGCAGTACTTC. The encoded protein is CASSRTSGLLLSYEQYF.

The chain links TRBV18 to TRBJ2-7; D not resolved. CDR1 and CDR2 (germline): KGHSH, LQKENI. V gave up 2 bases and J gave up 3 bases, with 8 bases separating them. This CDR3 has 13 amino acids. CDR3 in amino acids: CASSPVQIYEQYF. CDR3 sequence (DNA): TGTGCCAGCTCACCAGTTCAGATCTACGAGCAGTACTTC.

V and J are TRBV4-1 and TRBJ2-5; 13 bases line up with TRBD2. The length of the CDR3 is 15 residues. Trimming cost V 4 bases and J 11 bases; bases outside gene matches: 10. Germline V gives CDR1 MGHRA, CDR2 YSYEKL. CDR3 nucleotides: TGCGCCAGCAGCCGCTACTCCGGGACTAGCGGGGAGCAGTACTTC. This codes for CASSRYSGTSGEQYF.

The CDR3 here is CASSLSGTGYNEQFF. The DNA of the CDR3 is TGTGCCAGCAGTTTATCGGGCACAGGGTACAATGAGCAGTTCTTC. The chain links TRBV27 to TRBJ2-1, with TRBD1 as a possible D gene (6 bases). CDR3 length: 15 amino acids. Germline V lookup: CDR1 MNHEY, CDR2 SMNVEV (reference sequence). V gave up 0 bases and J gave up 4 bases, with 10 bases separating them.

This chain connects TRBV30 to TRBJ2-1, with a weak D call TRBD1 (5 bases). Germline CDR1 GTSNPN, CDR2 SVGIG (reference sequence). This CDR3 contains 13 residues. V lost 5 bases and J 9 bases, leaving 17 bases between the germline ends. The CDR3 here is CAWCSQVGSEQFF. For the CDR3, the DNA is TGTGCCTGGTGTTCACAGGTTGGAAGTGAGCAGTTCTTC.

The rearrangement links TRBV28 to TRBJ2-4; maybe TRBD2 (5 bases). V lost 7 bases to trimming and J lost 0 bases, with 13 bases between them. The CDR3 is 15 amino acids. Per the germline V gene, CDR1 is MDHEN and CDR2 is SYDVKM. Here the CDR3 DNA reads TGTGCCAGCACCGCCAGCGGAATAGCCAAAAACATTCAGTACTTC. This sequence encodes CASTASGIAKNIQYF. The whole variable domain, filled in from reference TRBV28 and TRBJ2-4, reads DVKVTQSSRYLVKRTGEKVFLECVQDMDHENMFWYRQDPGLGLRLIYFSYDVKMKEKGDIPEGYSVSREKKERFSLILESASTNQTSMYLCASTASGIAKNIQYFGAGTRLSVL.

The chain recombines TRBV4-2 with TRBJ2-1; 9 nucleotides align to TRBD2. The CDR3 has 16 residues. Germline CDR1 is LGHNA and CDR2 is YNFKEQ. V lost 4 bases and J lost 4; bases outside the gene matches: 8. CDR3 protein: CASSPYISGSYNEQFF. In nucleotides, the CDR3 is TGTGCCAGCAGCCCCTACATTAGCGGGAGTTACAATGAGCAGTTCTTC.

This rearrangement joins TRBV7-9 to TRBJ1-1; tentatively, D is TRBD1 (6 bases). The CDR3 is made up of 14 amino acids. CDR1 SEHNR and CDR2 FQNEAQ come from the germline V gene (reference sequence). Trimming took 7 bases from V and 1 from J, leaving 13 bases between them. DNA of the CDR3: TGTGCCAGCACCCTAAGGGGGGAGAACACTGAAGCTTTCTTT. Encoded protein: CASTLRGENTEAFF.

V and J are TRBV19 and TRBJ1-1; D unresolved. The CDR3 is 13 amino acids. Trimming stripped 7 bases from V and 3 bases from J, with 12 bases between. Germline-derived CDR1 and CDR2 are LNHDA and SQIVND (reference sequence). DNA of the CDR3: TGTGCCAGTACCCACCCTTCGGACACTGAAGCTTTCTTT. This sequence encodes CASTHPSDTEAFF.

This clone was found once. Compared with germline, one end of the junction differs, possibly owing to a read error. The gene calls are TRBV7-4 and TRBJ1-2; 9 nucleotides agree with TRBD1. Germline V gives CDR1 SGHVT, CDR2 SQSDAQ. CDR3 length: 14 amino acids. The CDR3 DNA sequence: TGTGCCAGCAGCCCCGGGACAGGGAGCTATGGCTACGCCTTC. Its translation: CASSPGTGSYGYAF.

This clone appeared once. The chain joins TRBV28 to TRBJ2-7, with TRBD2 matching over 7 bases. The germline gives CDR1 MDHEN, CDR2 SYDVKM. CDR3 length: 16 residues. With 2 bases clipped from V and 2 bases from J, the junction kept 9 bases outside the gene matches. The CDR3 loop reads CASSLPFGEGAYEQYF. For the CDR3, the DNA is TGTGCCAGCAGTTTACCTTTTGGGGAGGGCGCCTACGAGCAGTACTTC.

The V gene is TRBV27, the J gene TRBJ2-7; D could derive from TRBD1 or TRBD2 (6 bases each). The CDR3 has 16 amino acids. V was pared by 7 bases and J by 3 bases, with 22 bases between. CDR1 MNHEY and CDR2 SMNVEV come from the germline V gene (reference sequence). The CDR3 is CASTFSWGARNYEQYF. In nucleotides, the CDR3 is TGTGCCAGCACCTTCTCCTGGGGGGCGCGAAACTACGAGCAGTACTTC.

This sequence joins TRBV4-2 and TRBJ2-1; D is perhaps TRBD2 (5 bases). Trimming cost V 4 bases and J 7 bases, with 8 bases left between them. This CDR3 has 12 amino acids. Germline V gene sequence: CDR1 LGHNA, CDR2 YNFKEQ. The chain's CDR3 is CASSRPGNEQFF. The CDR3 DNA is TGTGCCAGCAGCCGACCGGGGAATGAGCAGTTCTTC.

This chain uses TRBV4-2 with TRBJ2-1; D is unresolved. V was cut by 1 base and J by 7 bases, with 17 bases left in between. The V gene's germline CDR1 is LGHNA and CDR2 YNFKEQ. The CDR3 contains 16 residues. The CDR3 reads CASSQGPRNGRNEQFF. CDR3 in DNA: TGTGCCAGCAGCCAAGGTCCAAGGAACGGTCGAAATGAGCAGTTCTTC.

This sequence joins TRBV5-1 and TRBJ2-1, with a possible D match to TRBD2 (6 bases). The CDR3 spans 14 residues. Per germline, CDR1 SGHRS and CDR2 YFSETQ. V was shortened by 5 bases and J by 6 bases, with 15 bases between the two germline ends. The DNA of the CDR3 is TGCGCCAGCAGTCGCCGGGAGTCCGGCAATGAGCAGTTCTTC. Translating gives CASSRRESGNEQFF.